The present T cell receptor beta chain was sequenced within a study of blood T cell repertoires in COVID-19. Sequencing was performed with immunoSEQ multiplex PCR; in TCRdb, only in-frame clones are kept and a portion is missing. The sample includes hundreds of thousands of clones, 83% of them seen just once. Germline CDR1 reads LGHDT; CDR2 reads YNNKEL (reference sequence). This CDR3 contains 15 residues. The germline V and J ends were trimmed by 1 base and 8 bases, with 12 bases remaining between them. This TCR was recovered from a woman in her thirties or forties who had been exposed to COVID-19. The rearrangement joins TRBV3-1 (or the pseudogene TRBV3-2) to TRBJ1-6; no clear D gene. Sequencing input: PBMCs or T cells enriched from blood (not recorded which). CDR3 sequence: CASSQVYGIDSPLHF. DNA of the CDR3: TGTGCCAGCAGCCAAGTTTACGGGATCGATTCACCCCTCCACTTT.